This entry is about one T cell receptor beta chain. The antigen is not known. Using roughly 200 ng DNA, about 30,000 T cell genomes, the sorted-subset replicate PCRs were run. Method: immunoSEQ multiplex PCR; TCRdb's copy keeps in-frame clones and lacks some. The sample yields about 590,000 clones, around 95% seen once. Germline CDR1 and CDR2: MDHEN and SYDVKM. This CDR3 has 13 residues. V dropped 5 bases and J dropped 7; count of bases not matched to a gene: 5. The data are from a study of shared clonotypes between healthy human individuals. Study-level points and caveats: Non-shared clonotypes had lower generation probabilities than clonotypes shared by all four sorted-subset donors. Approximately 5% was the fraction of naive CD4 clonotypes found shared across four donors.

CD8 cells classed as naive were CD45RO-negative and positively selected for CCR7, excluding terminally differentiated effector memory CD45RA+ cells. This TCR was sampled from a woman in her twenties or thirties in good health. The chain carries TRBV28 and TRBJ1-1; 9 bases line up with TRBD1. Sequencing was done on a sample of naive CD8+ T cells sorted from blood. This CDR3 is CASSPGTGFEAFF. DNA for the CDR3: TGTGCCAGCAGTCCCGGGACAGGGTTTGAAGCTTTCTTT.